The 16 T cell receptor beta chains in this list originate from one sample, sequenced in a study of spatial heterogeneity in lung cancer. Time point in this sample: blood at routine non-recurrence follow-up after resection. TCRdb analysed the 5' RACE reads with MiXCR anew, one entry per CDR3 protein. The sample includes 110,000 or so distinct CDR3 sequences, under 14% of them seen just once. The source was PBMCs, collected at follow-up. These receptors were obtained from a female donor with early-stage non-small cell lung cancer.

The gene calls are TRBV20-1 and TRBJ2-7; D gene uncertain. The germline V gene encodes CDR1 DFQATT and CDR2 SNEGSKA (reference sequence). This CDR3 has 14 residues. The germline V and J ends were trimmed by 1 base and 2 bases, with 12 bases remaining between them. CDR3 sequence (DNA): TGCAGTGCTAGAGCCCCCCTCGGAACCTACGAGCAGTACTTC. Protein sequence: CSARAPLGTYEQYF.

This clonotype was seen more than once but under ten times. The rearrangement joins TRBV9 to TRBJ2-2; 9 bases align to TRBD2. Per germline, CDR1 SGDLS and CDR2 YYNGEE. CDR3 length: 19 residues. Losses at the gene ends were 4 bases for V and 6 bases for J; bases not matched to a gene: 19. In DNA, the CDR3 is TGTGCCAGCAGCCCCGAAGGGAGCAGGGGACTAGCAGGGGCCGGGGAGCTGTTTTTT. The encoded protein is CASSPEGSRGLAGAGELFF.

This chain joins TRBV6-2 or TRBV6-3 and TRBJ1-1, with TRBD1 identical over 9 bases. CDR3 length: 13 amino acids. The germline CDR1 and CDR2 sequences are MNHEY and SVGEGT. The trim removed 5 bases at V and 12 bases at J, leaving 10 bases unmatched. CDR3 DNA: TGTGCCAGCAGTCTCTGGACAGGGGAGGAGACTTTCTTT. Residues: CASSLWTGEETFF.

Many counts were recorded for this clonotype. This chain connects TRBV5-4 to TRBJ1-3; 7 nucleotides agree with TRBD1. This CDR3 is 14 amino acids long. CDR1 and CDR2 (germline): SGHNT, YYREEE (reference sequence). V dropped 4 bases and J dropped 0; count of bases not matched to a gene: 1. CDR3 coding DNA: TGTGCCAGCAGCCGGGACAGCTCTGGAAACACCATATATTTT. Protein sequence: CASSRDSSGNTIYF. The variable domain in full, completed from reference TRBV5-4 and TRBJ1-3, reads ETGVTQSPTHLIKTRGQQVTLRCSSQSGHNTVSWYQQALGQGPQFIFQYYREEENGRGNFPPRFSGLQFPNYSSELNVNALELDDSALYLCASSRDSSGNTIYFGEGSWLTVV.

This clonotype showed up many times. This chain uses TRBV28 with TRBJ1-2; D uncertain. The CDR3 sequence is 12 residues long. Looked up from germline, CDR1 is MDHEN and CDR2 is SYDVKM. V lost 6 bases and J lost 5, with 10 bases in between. The CDR3 coding sequence is TGTGCCAGCAGCCAGGCGGAGTATGGCTACACCTTC. Protein product: CASSQAEYGYTF.

This chain links TRBV5-1 with TRBJ2-7; D may be TRBD2 (6 bases). There are 14 residues in the CDR3. Trimming took off 4 bases at V and 2 bases at J, with 13 bases between the two ends. CDR1 and CDR2 from the germline V gene are SGHRS and YFSETQ. The CDR3 spells CASSLGLLAYEQYF. The CDR3 DNA reads TGCGCCAGCAGCCTGGGACTCTTGGCCTACGAGCAGTACTTC.

Only a few counts were recorded for this clonotype. The chain is built from TRBV14 and TRBJ2-7, with 8 bases lining up with TRBD1. There are 17 residues in the CDR3. J gave up 1 base and V 1 base, and 9 bases lay outside the gene matches. Germline lookup yields CDR1 SGHDN and CDR2 FVKESK. The CDR3 protein is CASSQVSIRDRSYEQYF. The CDR3 DNA follows: TGTGCCAGCAGCCAAGTGAGTATCCGGGACAGGTCCTACGAGCAGTACTTC.

The V and J genes are TRBV6-5 and TRBJ2-5, with 7 nucleotides matching TRBD2. CDR1 is MNHEY, CDR2 SVGAGI, per germline. Trimming took 6 bases from V and 2 from J; bases not matched to a gene: 9. This CDR3 region has 15 residues. Here the CDR3 DNA reads TGTGCCAGCAGGACTCGGGACTACCTACAAGAGACCCAGTACTTC. Its translation: CASRTRDYLQETQYF.

This clonotype appeared many times. The V gene is TRBV5-1, the J gene TRBJ1-1, with D unclear. The CDR3 runs to 14 residues. Germline V lookup: CDR1 SGHRS, CDR2 YFSETQ. V was cut by 0 bases and J by 1 base, with 7 bases left in between. CDR3 amino acids: CASSLEAPNTEAFF. For the CDR3, the DNA is TGCGCCAGCAGCTTGGAAGCACCGAACACTGAAGCTTTCTTT.

This clonotype was counted between two and nine times. The rearrangement joins TRBV6-5 to TRBJ1-1; 8 bases are shared with TRBD1. Germline V lookup: CDR1 MNHEY, CDR2 SVGAGI. The CDR3 is 14 amino acids. With V trimmed by 6 bases and J by 1 base, 4 bases remained unmatched. This chain's CDR3 is CASRLDRGNTEAFF. CDR3 nucleotides: TGTGCCAGCAGGCTCGACAGGGGGAACACTGAAGCTTTCTTT.

This clonotype was detected a few times. V and J are TRBV30 and TRBJ1-2, with a weak D call TRBD1 (6 bases). Germline lookup yields CDR1 GTSNPN and CDR2 SVGIG (reference sequence). The CDR3 extends over 14 amino acids. Trimming left V 4 bases short and J 0 bases short, with 12 bases between. CDR3 DNA sequence: TGTGCCTGGACCGGGACACTAGCTAACTATGGCTACACCTTC. Amino acids: CAWTGTLANYGYTF.

This clonotype has ten or more counts. This chain links TRBV12-3 or TRBV12-4 with TRBJ2-6, with 8 bases aligning to TRBD2. J gave up 0 bases and V 4 bases, and 8 bases lay outside the gene matches. The CDR3 runs to 18 residues. CDR3 DNA: TGTGCCAGCAGTTCGACGGGGGGGTTCGCCTCTGGGGCCAACGTCCTGACTTTC. This gives the protein CASSSTGGFASGANVLTF.

The J gene is TRBJ2-1, the V gene TRBV5-1; D is perhaps TRBD1 (5 bases). Per the germline V gene, CDR1 is SGHRS and CDR2 is YFSETQ. This CDR3 region has 16 residues. V was cut by 0 bases and J by 2 bases, with 12 bases left in between. CDR3 sequence reads: CASSLAPGIPYNEQFF. The CDR3 bases are TGCGCCAGCAGCTTGGCGCCAGGGATACCCTACAATGAGCAGTTCTTC.

V usage is TRBV3-1 and J usage is TRBJ2-1; D uncertain. The CDR3 length is 12 residues. Germline CDR1 LGHDT, CDR2 YNNKEL (reference sequence). V dropped 1 base and J dropped 9 bases, with 7 bases sitting between them. CDR3 DNA sequence: TGTGCCAGCAGCCAAGTGCCGGGTGAGCAGTTCTTC. This translates into CASSQVPGEQFF.

This clonotype came up a few times. J is TRBJ2-2 and V is TRBV6-1, with a weak D call TRBD1 (6 bases). CDR1 MNHNS and CDR2 SASEGT come from the germline V gene. The CDR3 is 15 amino acids. With 4 bases removed from V and 0 bases from J, the gap between germline ends came to 9 bases. The CDR3 protein is CASSGRQANTGELFF. In DNA, the CDR3 is TGTGCCAGCAGTGGCCGACAGGCGAACACCGGGGAGCTGTTTTTT.

V gene TRBV20-1 combines with J gene TRBJ1-2, with no clear D. CDR3 length equals 11 residues. Germline CDR1 DFQATT, CDR2 SNEGSKA (reference sequence). Trimming took off 7 bases at V and 4 bases at J, with 10 bases between the two ends. In nucleotides, the CDR3 is TGCAGTGGGGTTCCCAGCTATGGCTACACCTTC. It is translated as CSGVPSYGYTF.